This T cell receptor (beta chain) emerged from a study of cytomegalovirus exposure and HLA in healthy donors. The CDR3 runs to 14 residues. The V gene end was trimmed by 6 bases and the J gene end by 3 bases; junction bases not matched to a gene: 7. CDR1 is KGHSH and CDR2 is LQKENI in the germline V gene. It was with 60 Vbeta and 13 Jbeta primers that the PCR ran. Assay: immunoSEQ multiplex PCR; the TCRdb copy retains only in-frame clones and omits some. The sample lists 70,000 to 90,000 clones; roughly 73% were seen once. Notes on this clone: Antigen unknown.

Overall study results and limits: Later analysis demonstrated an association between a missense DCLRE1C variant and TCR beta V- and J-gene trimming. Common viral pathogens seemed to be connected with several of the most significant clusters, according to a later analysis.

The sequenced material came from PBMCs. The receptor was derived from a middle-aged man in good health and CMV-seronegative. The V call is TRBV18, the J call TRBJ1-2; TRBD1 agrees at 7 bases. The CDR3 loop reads CASSPDRDHYGYTF. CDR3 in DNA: TGTGCCAGCTCTCCCGACAGGGATCACTATGGCTACACCTTC.